Below are 20 T cell receptor beta chains sequenced from a single sample in a study of OX40 agonist ivuxolimab in advanced cancers. Using immunoSEQ multiplex PCR, the repertoire was profiled, and TCRdb retains in-frame clones only, with some absent. The sample consists of 90,000 to 130,000 clones, under 95% of them appearing once. Here the sequenced sample was CD4+ or CD8+ T cells sorted from blood, taken in a trial of the OX40 agonist ivuxolimab. These receptor sequences come from an adult with an advanced solid tumor such as melanoma, head and neck, liver or kidney cancer.

This clone was seen only a few times. The chain uses TRBV7-9 and TRBJ1-1, with D possibly TRBD1 on 5 matching bases. V lost 1 base and J 0 bases, leaving 12 bases between the germline ends. The V gene's germline CDR1 is SEHNR and CDR2 FQNEAQ (reference sequence). This CDR3 region has 16 residues. CDR3 residues: CASSLVLGALNTEAFF. The CDR3 coding sequence is TGTGCCAGCAGCTTAGTTTTAGGGGCGTTGAACACTGAAGCTTTCTTT.

The V gene is TRBV19, the J gene TRBJ1-2; the D gene is possibly TRBD1 (6 bases). The CDR3 totals 13 residues. The V gene lost 5 bases and the J gene lost 6 bases, with 13 bases spanning the gap. Germline V gene lookup returns CDR1 LNHDA and CDR2 SQIVND (reference sequence). The CDR3 here is CASSAYREDGYTF. The DNA for the CDR3 is TGTGCCAGTAGTGCGTACAGGGAGGATGGCTACACCTTC.

The chain links TRBV6-1 to TRBJ2-3, with D maybe TRBD2 (7 bases). CDR3 length: 14 amino acids. Trimming cost V 4 bases and J 6 bases, with 14 bases left between them. CDR1 and CDR2 from the germline V gene are MNHNS and SASEGT. The chain's CDR3 is CASSAGGHKDTQYF. The CDR3 nucleotides read TGTGCCAGCAGTGCGGGGGGCCACAAGGATACGCAGTATTTT.

This clone appeared a few times. The chain combines TRBV27 with TRBJ1-1; 7 nucleotides agree with TRBD1. The CDR3 has 15 amino acids. V dropped 5 bases and J dropped 3; count of bases not matched to a gene: 9. Germline V lookup: CDR1 MNHEY, CDR2 SMNVEV (reference sequence). The CDR3 nucleotides read TGTGCCAGCAGTACCTACAGGGGTACTGACACTGAAGCTTTCTTT. As protein: CASSTYRGTDTEAFF.

The rearrangement joins TRBV19 to TRBJ1-3, with 9 nucleotides matching TRBD1. The V gene end was trimmed by 9 bases and the J gene end by 1 base; junction bases not matched to a gene: 10. This CDR3 region has 16 residues. Germline V CDR1 and CDR2: LNHDA, SQIVND (reference sequence). CDR3 sequence (DNA): TGTGCCAGCAACCGGGACAGGGAATCGTCTGGAAACACCATATATTTT. It codes for CASNRDRESSGNTIYF.

The V and J genes are TRBV6-5 and TRBJ1-6; D perhaps matches TRBD1 (5 bases). Trimming stripped 11 bases from V and 10 bases from J, with 15 bases between. Germline V lookup: CDR1 MNHEY, CDR2 SVGAGI. There are 12 residues in the CDR3. CDR3 region: CAVRGVGSPLHF. In nucleotides, the CDR3 is TGTGCCGTCCGAGGGGTGGGATCACCCCTCCACTTT.

J is TRBJ2-1 and V is TRBV6-1; a weak D match, TRBD2 (5 bases). Germline V gene lookup returns CDR1 MNHNS and CDR2 SASEGT. The CDR3 is 16 amino acids. Trimming pared 0 bases from V and 0 bases from J, leaving 9 bases between. The chain's CDR3 is CASSEAGGSSYNEQFF. The CDR3 nucleotides read TGTGCCAGCAGTGAAGCTGGAGGAAGCTCCTACAATGAGCAGTTCTTC.

V and J are TRBV19 and TRBJ2-1; 11 bases fit TRBD2. The CDR3 sequence is 16 residues long. With V trimmed by 4 bases and J by 10 bases, 12 bases remained unmatched. Germline loops: CDR1 LNHDA, CDR2 SQIVND (reference sequence). The chain's CDR3 is CASSTAGLAGGREQFF. The DNA for the CDR3 is TGTGCCAGTAGTACGGCGGGGCTAGCGGGAGGTCGGGAGCAGTTCTTC.

A word on this clone: The sample contains more than one DNA sequence encoding this CDR3. The V gene is TRBV5-6, the J gene TRBJ2-1, with D hard to call. The CDR3 is 15 amino acids. V was cut by 4 bases and J by 9 bases, with 20 bases left in between. The germline V gene has CDR1 SGHDT and CDR2 YYEEEE. The CDR3: CASSRRGRVDGEQFF. The CDR3 DNA reads as TGTGCCAGCAGCCGACGAGGCCGCGTCGATGGTGAGCAGTTCTTC.

The chain joins TRBV28 to TRBJ1-1, with D unclear. There are 13 residues in the CDR3. The V gene's germline CDR1 is MDHEN and CDR2 SYDVKM. Trimming pared 2 bases from V and 0 bases from J, leaving 4 bases between. CDR3: CASSLMMNTEAFF. In DNA, the CDR3 is TGTGCCAGCAGTTTAATGATGAACACTGAAGCTTTCTTT.

V and J are TRBV13 and TRBJ1-6; D gene uncertain. Germline V gene data show CDR1 as PRHDT and CDR2 as FYEKMQ (reference sequence). V was trimmed by 3 bases and J by 8 bases, leaving 5 bases between them. The CDR3 sequence is 12 residues long. CDR3 residues: CASSFGHSPLHF. Here the CDR3 DNA reads TGTGCCAGCAGCTTCGGGCATTCACCCCTCCACTTT.

The chain uses TRBV10-1 and TRBJ2-2; D is undetermined. V lost 4 bases and J lost 4, with 10 bases in between. This CDR3 is 14 amino acids long. Germline V lookup: CDR1 WNHNN, CDR2 SYGVQD (reference sequence). The CDR3 DNA reads as TGCGCCAGCAGTGGAATAGGTCTCACCGGGGAGCTGTTTTTT. Amino acids: CASSGIGLTGELFF.

The V gene is TRBV11-2, the J gene TRBJ2-5, with TRBD2 identical over 10 bases. CDR3 size: 17 residues. The V gene end was trimmed by 0 bases and the J gene end by 5 bases; junction bases not matched to a gene: 9. Germline loops: CDR1 SGHAT, CDR2 FQNNGV. The CDR3 is CASSLDQKRGGRETQYF. CDR3 in DNA: TGTGCCAGCAGCTTAGATCAAAAGCGGGGGGGCCGGGAGACCCAGTACTTC.

The gene calls are TRBV9 and TRBJ2-3, with D perhaps TRBD1 (6 bases). Trimming took off 1 base at V and 0 bases at J, with 9 bases between the two ends. CDR1 and CDR2 from the germline V gene are SGDLS and YYNGEE. The CDR3 covers 15 residues. CDR3 protein: CASSVLQGSTDTQYF. The DNA for the CDR3 is TGTGCCAGCAGCGTACTCCAGGGGAGCACAGATACGCAGTATTTT.

This chain uses TRBV13 with TRBJ2-1; D ambiguous. The CDR3 sequence is 15 residues long. Germline CDR1 and CDR2: PRHDT and FYEKMQ (reference sequence). V was cut by 1 base and J by 0 bases, with 7 bases left in between. CDR3 nucleotides: TGTGCCAGCAGCTTAGCGGCCCCCTCCTACAATGAGCAGTTCTTC. It encodes CASSLAAPSYNEQFF.

The chain is built from TRBV5-8 and TRBJ1-2; 9 nucleotides line up with TRBD1. With 5 bases clipped from V and 6 bases from J, the junction kept 5 bases outside the gene matches. The CDR3 has 13 residues. CDR1 SGHTS and CDR2 YDEGEE come from the germline V gene. CDR3 loop: CASRYRGLDGYTF. CDR3 DNA sequence: TGTGCCAGCAGGTACAGGGGGCTGGATGGCTACACCTTC.

The chain recombines TRBV19 with TRBJ1-2, with 7 bases fitting TRBD1. V dropped 5 bases and J dropped 8; count of bases not matched to a gene: 14. Germline CDR1 and CDR2: LNHDA and SQIVND (reference sequence). CDR3 length: 15 amino acids. This CDR3 is CASSLTDRDRLGYTF. DNA for the CDR3: TGTGCCAGTAGTCTAACTGACAGGGATCGCCTAGGCTACACCTTC.

The V call is TRBV18, the J call TRBJ2-1; 7 positions match TRBD2. Trimming took 2 bases from V and 0 from J; bases not matched to a gene: 7. This CDR3 is built from 17 residues. CDR1 KGHSH and CDR2 LQKENI come from the germline V gene. For the CDR3, the DNA is TGTGCCAGCTCACCAAAGGTTAGCGGGTTCTCCTACAATGAGCAGTTCTTC. It codes for CASSPKVSGFSYNEQFF.

The genes are TRBV2 and TRBJ1-1; D not resolved. Germline values: CDR1 SNHLY, CDR2 FYNNEI. CDR3 length: 12 amino acids. V gave up 6 bases and J gave up 0 bases, with 5 bases separating them. The CDR3 loop reads CASRGLNTEAFF. CDR3 DNA: TGTGCCAGCAGAGGCTTGAACACTGAAGCTTTCTTT.

The count of this clone is one. This sequence joins TRBV5-8 and TRBJ1-1, with D possibly TRBD1 on 6 matching bases. From germline, CDR1 is SGHTS and CDR2 YDEGEE. The CDR3 is 14 amino acids. V was cut by 7 bases and J by 1 base, with 14 bases left in between. The DNA of the CDR3 is TGTGCCAGCGGAACAGGGACGAAGAACACTGAAGCTTTCTTT. Its protein product is CASGTGTKNTEAFF.